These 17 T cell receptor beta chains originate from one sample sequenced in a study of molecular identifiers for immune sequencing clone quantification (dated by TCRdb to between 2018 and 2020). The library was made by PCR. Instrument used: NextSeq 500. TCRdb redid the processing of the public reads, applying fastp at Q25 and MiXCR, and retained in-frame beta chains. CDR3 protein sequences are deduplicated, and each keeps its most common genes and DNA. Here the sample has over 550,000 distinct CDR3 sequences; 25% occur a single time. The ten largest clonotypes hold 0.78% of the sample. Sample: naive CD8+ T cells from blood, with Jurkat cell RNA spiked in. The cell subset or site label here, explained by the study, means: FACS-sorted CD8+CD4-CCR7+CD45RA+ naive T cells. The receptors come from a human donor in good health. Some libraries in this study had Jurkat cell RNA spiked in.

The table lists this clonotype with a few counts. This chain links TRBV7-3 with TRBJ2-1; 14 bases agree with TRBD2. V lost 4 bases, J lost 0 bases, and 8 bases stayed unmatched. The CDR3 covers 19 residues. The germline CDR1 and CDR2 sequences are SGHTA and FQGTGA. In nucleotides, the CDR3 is TGTGCCAGCAGCTCGGGGACTAGCGGGAGTGATAACTCCTACAATGAGCAGTTCTTC. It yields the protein CASSSGTSGSDNSYNEQFF.

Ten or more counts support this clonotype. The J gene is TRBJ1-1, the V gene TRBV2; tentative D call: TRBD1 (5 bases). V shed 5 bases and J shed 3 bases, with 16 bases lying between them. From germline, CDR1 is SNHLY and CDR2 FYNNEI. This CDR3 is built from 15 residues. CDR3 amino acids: CASSQGNQQYTEAFF. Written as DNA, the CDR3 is TGTGCCAGCAGTCAGGGAAACCAACAGTACACTGAAGCTTTCTTT.

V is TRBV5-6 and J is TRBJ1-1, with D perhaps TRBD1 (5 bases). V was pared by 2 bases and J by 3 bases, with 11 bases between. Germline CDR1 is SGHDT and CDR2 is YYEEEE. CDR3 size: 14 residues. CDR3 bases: TGTGCCAGCAGCTTTGGGGGAGAATACACTGAAGCTTTCTTT. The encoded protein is CASSFGGEYTEAFF.

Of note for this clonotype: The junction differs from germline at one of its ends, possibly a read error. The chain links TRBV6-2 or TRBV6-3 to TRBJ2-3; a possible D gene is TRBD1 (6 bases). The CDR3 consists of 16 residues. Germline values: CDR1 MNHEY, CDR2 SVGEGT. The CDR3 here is CASRGAATWSTGTQYF. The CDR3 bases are TGTGCCAGCAGGGGGGCGGCTACCTGGAGCACAGGTACGCAGTATTTT.

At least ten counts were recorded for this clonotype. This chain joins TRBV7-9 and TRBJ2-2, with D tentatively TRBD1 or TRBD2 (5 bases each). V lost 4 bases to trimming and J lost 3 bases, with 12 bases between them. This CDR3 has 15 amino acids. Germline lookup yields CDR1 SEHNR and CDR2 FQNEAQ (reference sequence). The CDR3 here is CASSSTGRYTGELFF. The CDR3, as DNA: TGTGCCAGCAGCTCGACGGGGCGATACACCGGGGAGCTGTTTTTT.

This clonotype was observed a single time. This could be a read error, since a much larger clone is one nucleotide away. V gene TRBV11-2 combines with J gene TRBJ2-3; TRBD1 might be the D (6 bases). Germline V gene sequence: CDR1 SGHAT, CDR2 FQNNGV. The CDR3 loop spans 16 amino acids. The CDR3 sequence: CASSLLFTGSTDTQDF. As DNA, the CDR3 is TGTGCCAGCAGCTTACTGTTTACAGGGAGCACAGATACGCAGGATTTT.

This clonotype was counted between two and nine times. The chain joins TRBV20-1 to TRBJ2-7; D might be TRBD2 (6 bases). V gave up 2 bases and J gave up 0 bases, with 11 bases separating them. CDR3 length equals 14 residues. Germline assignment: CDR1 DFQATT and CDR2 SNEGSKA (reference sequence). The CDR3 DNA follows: TGCAGTGCTAGATGGGGACTCCTCTCCTACGAGCAGTACTTC. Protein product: CSARWGLLSYEQYF.

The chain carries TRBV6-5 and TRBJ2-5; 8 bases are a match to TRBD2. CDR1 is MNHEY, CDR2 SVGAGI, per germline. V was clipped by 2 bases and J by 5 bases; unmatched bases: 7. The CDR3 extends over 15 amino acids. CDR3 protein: CASSYAASGSETQYF. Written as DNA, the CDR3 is TGTGCCAGCAGTTACGCCGCCAGCGGGAGTGAGACCCAGTACTTC.

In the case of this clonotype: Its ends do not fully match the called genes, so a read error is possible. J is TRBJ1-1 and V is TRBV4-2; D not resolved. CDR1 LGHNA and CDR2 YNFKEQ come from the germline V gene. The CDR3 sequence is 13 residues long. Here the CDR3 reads CASRQWLGSEALF. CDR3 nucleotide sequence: TGTGCCAGCAGACAGTGGCTCGGCTCTGAAGCTCTCTTT.

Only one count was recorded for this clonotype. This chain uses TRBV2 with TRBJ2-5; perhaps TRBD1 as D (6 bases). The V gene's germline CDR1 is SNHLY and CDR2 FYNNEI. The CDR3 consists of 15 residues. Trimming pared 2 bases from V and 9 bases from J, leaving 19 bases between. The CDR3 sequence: CASSEKRGSQAPQYF. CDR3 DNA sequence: TGTGCCAGCAGTGAAAAGAGGGGGAGCCAAGCGCCCCAGTACTTC.

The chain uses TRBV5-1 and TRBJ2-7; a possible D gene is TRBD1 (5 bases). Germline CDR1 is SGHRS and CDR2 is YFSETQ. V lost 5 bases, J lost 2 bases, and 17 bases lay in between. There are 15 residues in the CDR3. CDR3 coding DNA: TGCGCCAGCAGACCCACTATGGACACAACCTACGAGCAGTACTTC. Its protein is CASRPTMDTTYEQYF.

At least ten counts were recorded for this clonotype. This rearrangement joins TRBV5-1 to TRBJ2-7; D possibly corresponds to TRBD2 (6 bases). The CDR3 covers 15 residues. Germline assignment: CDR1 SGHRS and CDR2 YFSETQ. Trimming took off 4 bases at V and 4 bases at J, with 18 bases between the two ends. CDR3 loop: CASSQTSPPGYEQYF. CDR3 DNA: TGCGCCAGCAGCCAAACTAGCCCACCTGGTTACGAGCAGTACTTC.

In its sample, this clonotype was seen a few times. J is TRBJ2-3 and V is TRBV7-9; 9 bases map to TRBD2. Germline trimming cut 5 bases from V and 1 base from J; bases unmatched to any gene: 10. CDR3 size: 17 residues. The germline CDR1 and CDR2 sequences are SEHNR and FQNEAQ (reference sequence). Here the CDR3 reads CASSGGSGGHRTDTQYF. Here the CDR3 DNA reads TGTGCCAGCAGCGGGGGGAGCGGGGGGCATCGCACAGATACGCAGTATTTT. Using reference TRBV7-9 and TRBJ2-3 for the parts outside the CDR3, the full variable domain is DTGVSQNPRHKITKRGQNVTFRCDPISEHNRLYWYRQTLGQGPEFLTYFQNEAQLEKSRLLSDRFSAERPKGSFSTLEIQRTEQGDSAMYLCASSGGSGGHRTDTQYFGPGTRLTVL.

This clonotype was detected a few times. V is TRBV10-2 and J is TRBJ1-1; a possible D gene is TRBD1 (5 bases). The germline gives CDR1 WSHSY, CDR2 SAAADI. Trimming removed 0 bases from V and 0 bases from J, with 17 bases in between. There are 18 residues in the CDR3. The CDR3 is CASSESTGLHIVNTEAFF. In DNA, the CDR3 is TGCGCCAGCAGTGAGTCGACGGGACTCCACATCGTGAACACTGAAGCTTTCTTT.

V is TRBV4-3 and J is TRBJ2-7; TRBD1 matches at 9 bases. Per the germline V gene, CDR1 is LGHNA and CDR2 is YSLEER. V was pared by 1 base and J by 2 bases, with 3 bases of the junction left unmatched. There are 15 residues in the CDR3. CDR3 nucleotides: TGCGCCAGCAGCCAAGCCCGGGACAGGGCCTACGAGCAGTACTTC. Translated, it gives CASSQARDRAYEQYF.

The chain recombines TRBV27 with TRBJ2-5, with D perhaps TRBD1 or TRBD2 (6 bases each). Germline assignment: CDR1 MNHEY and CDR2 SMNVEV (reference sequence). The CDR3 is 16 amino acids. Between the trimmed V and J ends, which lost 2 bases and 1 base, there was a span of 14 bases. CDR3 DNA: TGTGCCAGCAGTTTACTCCCGGGGGCGGCCCAAGAGACCCAGTACTTC. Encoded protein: CASSLLPGAAQETQYF.

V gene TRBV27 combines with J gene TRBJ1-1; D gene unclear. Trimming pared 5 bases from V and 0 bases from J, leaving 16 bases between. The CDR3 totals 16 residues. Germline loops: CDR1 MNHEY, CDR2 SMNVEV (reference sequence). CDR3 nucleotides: TGTGCCAGCAGTCTCCACCCCTCTGGGGTGAACACTGAAGCTTTCTTT. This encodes CASSLHPSGVNTEAFF.